This T cell receptor beta chain was identified in a study of T-cell reconstitution after alpha-beta-depleted transplantation in children. Unique molecular identifiers were used to barcode this TCRbeta library. TCRdb fed the PCR reads into MiXCR, producing one record per CDR3 protein. The top ten hold approximately 38% of the sample, which has fewer than 450,000 distinct CDR3 sequences, about 17% seen once. Germline CDR1 KGHDR, CDR2 SFDVKD. V lost 2 bases and J lost 1, with 9 bases in between. This CDR3 comprises 15 residues. This clonotype was seen only a few times. The antigen is undetermined. Regarding the study as a whole: At day 60, the high TCRbeta diversity found in some patients originated from recipient T cells and thymic progenitors that had survived. A year post-transplant, T-cell counts and diversity derived mostly from newly produced T cells. Several hundred rapidly expanded clones from non-depleted graft cells reportedly supplied alpha-beta T cells about two months post-transplant.

The chain uses TRBV24-1 and TRBJ2-3, with a possible D match to TRBD1 (5 bases). The origin of this receptor is a male patient aged 2-15 years who had a stem cell transplant for acute lymphoblastic leukemia, so the T cells may come from the graft donor. The sequencing used PBMCs, mostly from graft donor cells, collected 360 days after TCRalphabeta/CD19-depleted stem cell transplant. The CDR3: CATSDSATGTDTQYF. The CDR3 nucleotides read TGTGCCACCAGTGATTCTGCGACAGGCACAGATACGCAGTATTTT.